This T cell receptor (beta chain) is from a study of T-cell reconstitution after alpha-beta-depleted transplantation in children. Study-wide points: Fresh T-cell production supplied most of the T-cell counts and diversity seen one year after transplant. It was reported that alpha-beta T cells came from several hundred expanded graft clones (about two months after transplant). Surviving recipient cells, namely T cells and thymic progenitors, were the source of high day-60 TCRbeta diversity in some patients.

This clonotype was observed a few times. Its antigen is not identified. A library of TCRbeta sequences, prepared with unique molecular identifiers, was generated. A single record per CDR3 protein comes from TCRdb applying MiXCR to the PCR reads. The data contain about 1,000,000 distinct CDR3 sequences, about 30% of them singletons. Trimming pared 2 bases from V and 3 bases from J, leaving 13 bases between. The CDR3 loop spans 16 amino acids. The chain links TRBV12-3 or TRBV12-4 to TRBJ2-2; a possible D gene is TRBD2 (5 bases). The origin of this receptor is a boy less than two years old who had a stem cell transplant for SCID, so the T cells may come from the graft donor. Sample: PBMCs, mostly from graft donor cells, taken 360 days after TCRalphabeta/CD19-depleted stem cell transplant. This CDR3 reads CASSLIRGLDTGELFF. CDR3 in DNA: TGTGCCAGCAGTTTAATTAGAGGACTCGACACCGGGGAGCTGTTTTTT.